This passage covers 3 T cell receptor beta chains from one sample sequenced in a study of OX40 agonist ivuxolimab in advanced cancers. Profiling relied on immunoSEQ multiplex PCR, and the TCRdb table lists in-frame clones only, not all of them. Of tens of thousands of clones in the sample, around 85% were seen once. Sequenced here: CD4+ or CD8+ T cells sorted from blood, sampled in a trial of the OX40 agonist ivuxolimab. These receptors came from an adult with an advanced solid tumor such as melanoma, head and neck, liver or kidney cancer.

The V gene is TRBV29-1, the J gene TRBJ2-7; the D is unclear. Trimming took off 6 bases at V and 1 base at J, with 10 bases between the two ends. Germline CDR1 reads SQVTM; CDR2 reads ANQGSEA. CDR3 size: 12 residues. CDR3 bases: TGCAGCGTCTCCGACGGATCCTACGAGCAGTACTTC. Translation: CSVSDGSYEQYF.

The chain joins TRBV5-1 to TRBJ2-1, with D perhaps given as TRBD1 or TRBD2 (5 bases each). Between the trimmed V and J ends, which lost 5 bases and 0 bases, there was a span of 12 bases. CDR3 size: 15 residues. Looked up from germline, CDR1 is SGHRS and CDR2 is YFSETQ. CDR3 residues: CASSPGPFSYNEQFF. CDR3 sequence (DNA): TGCGCCAGCAGTCCGGGACCCTTCTCCTACAATGAGCAGTTCTTC.

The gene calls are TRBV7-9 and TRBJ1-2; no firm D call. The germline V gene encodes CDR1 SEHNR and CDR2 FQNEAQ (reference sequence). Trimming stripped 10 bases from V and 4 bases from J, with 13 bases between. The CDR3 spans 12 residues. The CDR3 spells CATNAGIYGYTF. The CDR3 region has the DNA TGTGCCACAAACGCCGGGATCTATGGCTACACCTTC.